This TCR beta chain was captured by sequencing in a study of OX40 agonist ivuxolimab in advanced cancers. For the wider study: Ivuxolimab was a fully human IgG2 agonistic monoclonal antibody targeting the costimulatory receptor OX40 (CD134). Intravenous ivuxolimab was administered to patients every 2 weeks at six dose levels: 0.01, 0.1, 0.3, 1.5, 3 and 10 mg/kg. Among the roughly 52 dose-escalation patients, around 19 had hepatocellular carcinoma, approximately 15 melanoma, 9 renal cell carcinoma and 9 head and neck cancer. In the dose-escalation cohort, 82.7% of patients were male, and the mean age was approximately 60 years, with a range of roughly 20 to 85. Patients were allowed to have had prior anti-PD-1, anti-PD-L1 or anti-CTLA-4 therapy, and 40% to 45% of the dose-escalation patients had been treated with checkpoint inhibitors. Partial responses occurred in three dose-escalation patients: two with cutaneous melanoma and one with hepatocellular carcinoma. The point of sequencing TCRbeta in the periphery was to test whether ivuxolimab changed TCR sequence diversity and drove clonal T-cell expansion. The paper reports the monotherapy dose-escalation portion (N of about 47 patients) of the phase I ivuxolimab trial. Overall study results and their limits: Clonal expansion of both CD4+ and CD8+ blood T cells was observed from baseline to week 6 at doses 0.1 to 3.0 mg/kg. The antigen specificity of the clonally expanded peripheral T cells was not determined. Low levels of normalized T-cell clonal expansion were also seen in some nonresponding patients. On average, CD8+ T cells showed more expanded clones than CD4+ T cells after ivuxolimab. In the 0.1-3.0 mg/kg groups, partial responders were among the patients with the lowest normalized peripheral clonal expansion, particularly in CD8+ T cells.

For sequencing of the TCRbeta CDR3 region, genomic DNA was extracted from the sorted cells. TCRbeta CDR3 regions were sequenced using the immunoSEQ Assay. TCRdb's version of the immuneACCESS table is confined to in-frame rearrangements and falls short of the full clone set. An unresolved V gene accounts for under half of the shortfall where checked; the remainder is of unknown origin. Here the sample has about 70,000 clones; more than 65% occur a single time. The ten largest clones take up approximately 5% of the sample. The germline V gene (reference sequence) yields SEHNR for CDR1 and FQNEAQ for CDR2. From the cysteine up to the phenylalanine, the CDR3 has a length of 17 residues. Only CDR3 DNA remains: 51 bases, in frame from the first base. Relative to germline, V is missing 0 bases and J is missing 2 bases, with 5 bases of the junction outside any gene match. Patients with autoimmune disease history or receiving systemic immunosuppression were excluded from the trial. Peripheral blood for TCR sequencing was drawn from every dose cohort at baseline, at cycle 4 day 1 and at cycle 7 day 1. The samples were taken from a phase I, first-in-human, multicenter, open-label dose-escalation trial of ivuxolimab. Adults with locally advanced or metastatic head and neck squamous cell, hepatocellular, melanoma or renal cell carcinoma were enrolled in the trial. Before TCR sequencing, CD4+ T cells and CD8+ T cells were sorted from peripheral blood as separate populations.

On this clone itself: Its specific antigen is unknown. Base quality data are lacking; no much larger clone is found one base away.

The sequence was collected from an adult with an advanced solid tumor such as melanoma, head and neck, liver or kidney cancer. The chain is assembled from TRBV7-9 and TRBJ2-2, with 8 bases in between that match TRBD2. The sample in question was CD4+ or CD8+ T cells sorted from blood, obtained in a trial of the OX40 agonist ivuxolimab. Here the CDR3 is given as CASSLAFSGTNTGELFF. The DNA is TGTGCCAGCAGCTTAGCATTTAGCGGGACAAACACCGGGGAGCTGTTTTTT.